A single count supports the clone carrying this TCR beta chain. The method was immunoSEQ multiplex PCR; TCRdb's version includes in-frame clones alone and lacks a portion of them. The table includes about 2 million clones, about 95% detected once. The sample is drawn from a study of shared clonotypes between healthy human individuals. V gave up 1 base and J gave up 7 bases; unmatched junction bases: 5. Looked up from germline, CDR1 is SGHRS and CDR2 is YFSETQ. The CDR3 runs 16 residues. CD45RO-negative, CCR7-selected cells formed the naive CD8 fraction, which excluded terminally differentiated effector memory CD45RA+ cells.

The TCR comes from a man aged 18 to 30 in good health. The chain has TRBV5-1 and TRBJ2-1; 13 bases are shared with TRBD2. Sequencing input: naive CD8+ T cells sorted from blood. CDR3 nucleotide sequence: TGCGCCAGCAGCTTGACTAGCGGGGGGGCCAAGAATGAGCAGTTCTTC. The encoded protein is CASSLTSGGAKNEQFF.